These 30 T cell receptor beta chains were sequenced from one sample in a study of blood T cells in healthy people across ages (dated by TCRdb to the mid-2010s). Libraries were prepared through 5' RACE. Sequencing was carried out with an Illumina HiSeq 2500. The second PCR ran for roughly 7 to 11 cycles and used a J-beta primer mix along with a sample-barcoded 5' primer. TCRdb reanalyzed the raw reads on its own, using fastp at Q25 for trimming and MiXCR for clone calling, and kept in-frame beta chains. Each entry is one CDR3 protein sequence, shown with its most common DNA and genes. Here the sample has about 1,500,000 distinct CDR3 sequences; approximately 30% occur a single time. Around 7.7% of the sample is held by the ten biggest clonotypes. Sequencing used blood. The receptors come from a woman in her 30s in good health.

Of note for this clonotype: Since a far larger clone is one base different, this is likely a read error. The chain uses TRBV5-1 and TRBJ2-6; D gene uncertain. This CDR3 has 14 amino acids. Trimming took 6 bases from V and 1 from J, leaving 8 bases between them. Per the germline V gene, CDR1 is SGHRS and CDR2 is YFSETQ. CDR3 sequence (DNA): TGCGCCAGCAACTTCGGGTCTGGGGCCAACGTCCTGACTTTC. Translated: CASNFGSGANVLTF.

This clonotype was detected many times. The rearrangement uses TRBV5-1 and TRBJ2-5, with D perhaps matching TRBD2 (5 bases). This CDR3 region has 16 residues. Germline CDR1 SGHRS, CDR2 YFSETQ. Trimming removed 6 bases at V and 0 bases at J, with 18 bases between. DNA for the CDR3: TGCGCCAGCACCTCAGGAGCGGTTCCGTACCAAGAGACCCAGTACTTC. It codes for CASTSGAVPYQETQYF.

In DNA, the CDR3 is TGCAGCGGTGATGACTCCGGGGAGACCCAGTACTTC. Amino acid sequence: CSGDDSGETQYF. The V call is TRBV29-1, the J call TRBJ2-5; D uncertain. The CDR3 consists of 12 residues. V gave up 7 bases and J gave up 5 bases, with 14 bases separating them. In germline, CDR1 is SQVTM, CDR2 ANQGSEA.

This clonotype occurred a few times. The rearrangement uses TRBV12-3 or TRBV12-4 and TRBJ1-1; the D is unclear. Trimming left V 0 bases short and J 11 bases short, with 13 bases between. This CDR3 spans 13 amino acids. The CDR3 coding sequence is TGTGCCAGCAGTTTAGCGTCGAGGGTCTGGGCTTTCTTT. Protein sequence: CASSLASRVWAFF.

J is TRBJ1-4 and V is TRBV4-2; TRBD1 is a possible D gene (5 bases). The germline CDR1 and CDR2 sequences are LGHNA and YNFKEQ. Trimming left V 0 bases short and J 7 bases short, with 15 bases between. This CDR3 has 16 residues. This chain's CDR3 is CASSQDLPGGGEKLFF. CDR3 bases: TGTGCCAGCAGCCAAGACCTGCCCGGGGGTGGTGAAAAACTGTTTTTT.

This clonotype has only a few counts. The chain combines TRBV20-1 with TRBJ2-5; TRBD2 matches 7 bases. Germline CDR1 DFQATT, CDR2 SNEGSKA (reference sequence). CDR3 size: 15 residues. The J segment lost 2 bases and the V segment lost 0 bases, leaving 6 bases of the junction unmatched. DNA of the CDR3: TGCAGTGCTAGAGATTGGCGGGGGTCACAAGAGACCCAGTACTTC. As protein: CSARDWRGSQETQYF.

About this clonotype itself: A read error may be the cause here, since a much bigger clone is one base away. CDR3 DNA: TGTGCCAGCGGCCCAGGATGGGACGAGCAGTACTTC. The encoded protein is CASGPGWDEQYF. The chain uses TRBV14 and TRBJ2-7; D is unresolved. Germline V gene lookup returns CDR1 SGHDN and CDR2 FVKESK. Trimming stripped 8 bases from V and 5 bases from J, with 13 bases between. The CDR3 extends over 12 amino acids.

In its sample, this clonotype was seen many times. The chain carries TRBV2 and TRBJ1-2; D remains ambiguous. Germline CDR1 is SNHLY and CDR2 is FYNNEI. V lost 2 bases and J 4 bases, leaving 2 bases between the germline ends. The CDR3 consists of 11 residues. CDR3 in amino acids: CASSELYGYTF. CDR3 sequence (DNA): TGTGCCAGCAGTGAACTCTATGGCTACACCTTC.

To note about this clonotype: Compared with germline, one end of the junction differs, possibly owing to a read error. CDR3: CASSYRGSGTNVLTF. The DNA for the CDR3 is TGTGCCAGCAGTTACAGAGGATCTGGGACCAACGTCCTGACTTTC. This rearrangement joins TRBV7-2 to TRBJ2-6; no definite D call. CDR3 length: 15 amino acids. From germline, CDR1 is SGHTA and CDR2 FQGNSA.

This clonotype turned up a few times. The chain employs TRBV5-1 and TRBJ2-5; a weak D match, TRBD2 (7 bases). The CDR3 length is 14 residues. Trimming cost V 4 bases and J 5 bases, with 15 bases left between them. Germline V gives CDR1 SGHRS, CDR2 YFSETQ. CDR3 protein: CASSQGSGIETQYF. As DNA, the CDR3 is TGCGCCAGCAGCCAGGGGAGCGGGATCGAGACCCAGTACTTC.

The J gene is TRBJ2-1, the V gene TRBV5-6, with 9 bases fitting TRBD1. The CDR3 consists of 15 residues. Unmatched junction bases numbered 6, after V lost 1 base and J lost 7 bases. The germline V gene encodes CDR1 SGHDT and CDR2 YYEEEE. The CDR3 is CASSLFGQGKNEQFF. The CDR3 DNA sequence: TGTGCCAGCAGCTTGTTCGGACAGGGGAAAAATGAGCAGTTCTTC.

The chain combines TRBV11-2 with TRBJ2-1; D gene uncertain. Looked up from germline, CDR1 is SGHAT and CDR2 is FQNNGV. The CDR3 contains 14 residues. The V end lost 5 bases, the J end lost 10 bases, and 18 bases lay between the germline ends. CDR3 nucleotide sequence: TGTGCCAGCAGCCCCAGTGGGAATCAGAGGGAGCAGTTCTTC. Protein sequence: CASSPSGNQREQFF.

This clonotype was detected a few times. The chain joins TRBV7-2 to TRBJ2-7; TRBD2 is a possible D gene (6 bases). Between the trimmed V and J ends, which lost 5 bases and 3 bases, there was a span of 17 bases. Germline CDR1 is SGHTA and CDR2 is FQGNSA. The CDR3 totals 15 residues. CDR3 protein: CASSPVGVAVYEQYF. Written as DNA, the CDR3 is TGTGCCAGCAGCCCCGTCGGAGTAGCGGTCTACGAGCAGTACTTC.

The chain employs TRBV27 and TRBJ1-6; D is possibly TRBD1 (6 bases). Germline loops: CDR1 MNHEY, CDR2 SMNVEV (reference sequence). This CDR3 is built from 15 residues. Trimming removed 6 bases at V and 3 bases at J, with 12 bases between. This CDR3 reads CASRYGQNYNSPLHF. The CDR3 nucleotides are TGTGCCAGCAGATACGGACAGAACTATAATTCACCCCTCCACTTT.

This clonotype was observed many times. J is TRBJ2-7 and V is TRBV7-9; no reliable D call. The CDR3 runs 12 residues. Trimming left V 5 bases short and J 1 base short, with 6 bases between. Germline V lookup: CDR1 SEHNR, CDR2 FQNEAQ (reference sequence). CDR3 in amino acids: CASSQESYEQYF. The CDR3 coding sequence is TGTGCCAGCAGCCAAGAATCCTACGAGCAGTACTTC. Combining the CDR3 with reference TRBV7-9 and TRBJ2-7 gives the whole variable domain DTGVSQNPRHKITKRGQNVTFRCDPISEHNRLYWYRQTLGQGPEFLTYFQNEAQLEKSRLLSDRFSAERPKGSFSTLEIQRTEQGDSAMYLCASSQESYEQYFGPGTRLTVT.

The chain links TRBV3-1 to TRBJ2-5; no reliable D call. The CDR3 consists of 13 residues. CDR1 and CDR2 (germline): LGHDT, YNNKEL (reference sequence). With 11 bases removed from V and 0 bases from J, the gap between germline ends came to 13 bases. The CDR3 loop is CASLPAYQETQYF. In nucleotides, the CDR3 is TGTGCCTCCTTGCCGGCCTACCAAGAGACCCAGTACTTC.

This clonotype was detected many times. The rearrangement joins TRBV4-3 to TRBJ2-1; 7 positions agree with TRBD2. Unmatched junction bases numbered 6, after V lost 5 bases and J lost 2 bases. Germline-derived CDR1 and CDR2 are LGHNA and YSLEER. This CDR3 has 15 residues. The CDR3 nucleotides read TGCGCCAGCAGCGCTGGGACTAATACCTACAATGAGCAGTTCTTC. Its protein is CASSAGTNTYNEQFF.

In its sample, this clonotype was seen a few times. The chain combines TRBV21-1 with TRBJ2-5; the D call of TRBD2 is as the table states it, not checked on the DNA. TRBV21-1 is shown as a pseudogene. The CDR3 covers 18 residues. The CDR3 here is CASTNLPRLAGLQETQYF. CDR3 nucleotide sequence: TGTGCCAGCACCAACCTACCCCGACTAGCGGGGCTTCAAGAGACCCAGTACTTC.

The CDR3: CASSPQGGLADTQYF. The CDR3, as DNA: TGTGCCAGCAGCCCCCAAGGGGGACTAGCAGATACGCAGTATTTT. The chain employs TRBV7-2 and TRBJ2-3; 8 nucleotides line up with TRBD2. Germline V gives CDR1 SGHTA, CDR2 FQGNSA. The CDR3 covers 15 residues. Trimming took 5 bases from V and 4 from J; bases not matched to a gene: 8.

With respect to this clonotype: A much larger clone lies one base from this, so it may be a read error. This chain joins TRBV20-1 and TRBJ1-2; no clear D gene. Germline V gene data show CDR1 as DFQATT and CDR2 as SNEGSKA (reference sequence). The CDR3 contains 13 residues. The V and J ends lost 6 bases and 0 bases respectively, with 11 bases between them. The CDR3 region has the DNA TGCAGTGCCCCCCACGCTTCTAACTATGGCTACACCTTC. Translation gives CSAPHASNYGYTF.

The chain joins TRBV7-2 to TRBJ1-2; no definite D call. The CDR3 length is 12 residues. In germline, CDR1 is SGHTA, CDR2 FQGNSA. Trimming left V 4 bases short and J 5 bases short, with 8 bases between. In DNA, the CDR3 is TGTGCCAGCAGCTCACACGGATATGGCTACACCTTC. Protein product: CASSSHGYGYTF.

V and J are TRBV20-1 and TRBJ2-4; weak D call: TRBD1 (6 bases). The closer fit of TRBJ2-5 to the DNA end suggests the J call may be wrong. This CDR3 is 15 amino acids long. From germline, CDR1 is DFQATT and CDR2 SNEGSKA (reference sequence). The CDR3 loop reads CSAREAGTRQETQYF. The CDR3 DNA reads TGCAGTGCTAGAGAGGCTGGGACACGACAAGAGACCCAGTACTTC.

This clonotype was detected a few times. This rearrangement joins TRBV29-1 to TRBJ1-2, with D possibly TRBD1 on 6 matching bases. V lost 4 bases and J lost 3, with 9 bases in between. Germline V gene sequence: CDR1 SQVTM, CDR2 ANQGSEA. The CDR3 totals 12 residues. The chain's CDR3 is CSVGTDHYGYTF. The CDR3 DNA sequence: TGCAGCGTTGGGACAGACCACTATGGCTACACCTTC.

This clonotype was counted ten times or more. This chain joins TRBV11-2 and TRBJ2-7; D may be TRBD1 or TRBD2 (5 bases each). In germline, CDR1 is SGHAT, CDR2 FQNNGV. The CDR3 has 15 amino acids. Trimming removed 5 bases at V and 4 bases at J, with 18 bases between. The CDR3 DNA sequence: TGTGCCAGCAGCCCCGAGGGGCGGCCCTCATACGAGCAGTACTTC. Amino acid sequence: CASSPEGRPSYEQYF.

This clonotype occurred a few times. The V call is TRBV10-1, the J call TRBJ1-1; D remains unclear. The CDR3 extends over 14 amino acids. V lost 4 bases to trimming and J lost 3 bases, with 12 bases between them. CDR1 is WNHNN and CDR2 is SYGVQD in the germline V gene (reference sequence). CDR3 protein: CASSVDRSDTEAFF. The CDR3 DNA reads TGCGCCAGCAGTGTCGACCGTTCGGACACTGAAGCTTTCTTT.

This clonotype was picked up a small number of times. The rearrangement uses TRBV6-5 and TRBJ2-3; 7 bases are shared with TRBD1. The CDR3 totals 18 residues. Germline V gives CDR1 MNHEY, CDR2 SVGAGI. After removal of 0 bases from V and 4 bases from J, the junction contained 13 bases not matched to a gene. CDR3 nucleotides: TGTGCCAGCAGTTACTCTCTCGCGAGACCAACAGGGGCAGATACGCAGTATTTT. As protein: CASSYSLARPTGADTQYF.

This chain connects TRBV4-3 to TRBJ1-2; the D gene is possibly TRBD1 (5 bases). Trimming left V 1 base short and J 7 bases short, with 10 bases between. The CDR3 extends over 13 amino acids. In germline, CDR1 is LGHNA, CDR2 YSLEER. Written as DNA, the CDR3 is TGCGCCAGCAGCCAAGGAGGGGCGGCTGGCTACACCTTC. Protein sequence: CASSQGGAAGYTF.

This clonotype has at least ten counts. The chain has TRBV7-6 and TRBJ2-5; TRBD2 matches at 7 bases. Germline V lookup: CDR1 SGHVS, CDR2 FNYEAQ. With 1 base clipped from V and 4 bases from J, the junction kept 15 bases outside the gene matches. This CDR3 has 18 residues. The CDR3 loop reads CASSLGAWRERLGETQYF. In DNA form, the CDR3 reads TGTGCCAGCAGCTTAGGGGCCTGGCGGGAGCGACTAGGAGAGACCCAGTACTTC.

This sequence joins TRBV5-1 and TRBJ2-1; 10 bases map to TRBD2. The V gene end was trimmed by 4 bases and the J gene end by 3 bases; junction bases not matched to a gene: 4. CDR3 size: 15 residues. CDR1 is SGHRS, CDR2 YFSETQ, per germline. CDR3 in DNA: TGCGCCAGCAGCGGAGGACTAGCGGACTACAATGAGCAGTTCTTC. Protein: CASSGGLADYNEQFF.

In this sample, this clonotype turned up many times. J is TRBJ2-3 and V is TRBV9; 7 bases map to TRBD2. In germline, CDR1 is SGDLS, CDR2 YYNGEE. The junction had 8 bases not matched to a gene; V was cut back by 4 bases and J by 3 bases. This CDR3 spans 15 amino acids. DNA of the CDR3: TGTGCCAGCAGCCCCCTGGGGGGGGGAACAGATACGCAGTATTTT. Translated, it gives CASSPLGGGTDTQYF.